A single sample gave rise to the 12 T cell receptor beta chains below, sequenced in a study of PD-1 blockade in classical Hodgkin lymphoma. Profiled with immunoSEQ multiplex PCR; TCRdb holds only in-frame clones, not every one. The sample lists tens of thousands of clones; 73% were seen once. Brentuximab vedotin exposure varied among the patients, all of whom had relapsed after autologous stem cell transplantation. Sequencing used peripheral blood mononuclear cells (PBMCs), obtained before the second cycle of nivolumab. All receptors come from a human donor with classical Hodgkin lymphoma.

V gene TRBV6-6 combines with J gene TRBJ1-1; D not resolved. V was shortened by 2 bases and J by 5 bases, with 3 bases between the two germline ends. The length of the CDR3 is 11 residues. In germline, CDR1 is MNHNY, CDR2 SVGAGI (reference sequence). CDR3 bases: TGTGCCAGCAGTTACCAGACTGAAGCTTTCTTT. Protein product: CASSYQTEAFF.

The chain carries TRBV7-3 and TRBJ2-5; 9 bases fit TRBD2. The CDR3 runs to 14 residues. The germline V gene encodes CDR1 SGHTA and CDR2 FQGTGA. V shed 5 bases, J shed 5 bases, and the junction held 6 bases outside the gene matches. CDR3 sequence: CASSPGLAGETQYF. The CDR3 region has the DNA TGTGCCAGCAGCCCGGGACTAGCAGGGGAGACCCAGTACTTC.

The chain recombines TRBV5-1 with TRBJ2-7, with a tentative D call TRBD1 (6 bases). V gave up 1 base and J gave up 4 bases, with 24 bases separating them. The CDR3 consists of 18 residues. Germline V gene sequence: CDR1 SGHRS, CDR2 YFSETQ. CDR3 in DNA: TGCGCCAGCAGCTTGCCCTTTGACCGGCTAGACAGGCGATACGAGCAGTACTTC. Translation: CASSLPFDRLDRRYEQYF.

This clone showed up just a few times. This chain links TRBV14 with TRBJ2-1; the D is unclear. This CDR3 comprises 14 residues. Per germline, CDR1 SGHDN and CDR2 FVKESK. V dropped 4 bases and J dropped 0 bases, with 7 bases sitting between them. The chain's CDR3 is CASSLESSYNEQFF. The CDR3 region has the DNA TGTGCCAGCAGCCTAGAGAGCTCCTACAATGAGCAGTTCTTC.

This CDR3 is CSVEEQGEREKLFF. The CDR3 bases are TGCAGCGTTGAGGAACAGGGGGAACGAGAAAAACTGTTTTTT. The chain joins TRBV29-1 to TRBJ1-4; 8 nucleotides align to TRBD1. Germline V gene data show CDR1 as SQVTM and CDR2 as ANQGSEA. The CDR3 is 14 residues long. The J segment lost 8 bases and the V segment lost 3 bases, leaving 8 bases of the junction unmatched. Based on the CDR3 plus reference TRBV29-1 and TRBJ1-4, the full variable domain is SAVISQKPSRDICQRGTSLTIQCQVDSQVTMMFWYRQQPGQSLTLIATANQGSEATYESGFVIDKFPISRPNLTFSTLTVSNMSPEDSSIYLCSVEEQGEREKLFFGSGTQLSVL.

The chain employs TRBV21-1 and TRBJ1-1; TRBD1 was called by the table and not checked on the DNA. TRBV21-1 is flagged as a pseudogene. The CDR3 is 13 amino acids. As DNA, the CDR3 is TGTGCCAGCAGCCACTGGACAGTTGGTGAAGCTTTCTTT. Amino acid sequence: CASSHWTVGEAFF.

This sequence joins TRBV11-2 and TRBJ1-1; 12 bases are shared with TRBD1. V lost 5 bases to trimming and J lost 4 bases; unmatched junction nucleotides: 8. The CDR3 contains 16 residues. Germline CDR1 reads SGHAT; CDR2 reads FQNNGV. The CDR3 loop is CASSLRGQGAGTEAFF. CDR3 nucleotide sequence: TGTGCCAGCAGCCTACGGGGACAGGGGGCCGGCACTGAAGCTTTCTTT.

The gene calls are TRBV9 and TRBJ2-7; D perhaps matches TRBD2 (5 bases). The length of the CDR3 is 15 residues. V shed 4 bases and J shed 3 bases, with 17 bases lying between them. The germline V gene has CDR1 SGDLS and CDR2 YYNGEE. CDR3 nucleotide sequence: TGTGCCAGCAGCCTCGGGCTAGCCGGTATCTACGAGCAGTACTTC. Translation gives CASSLGLAGIYEQYF.

V usage is TRBV30 and J usage is TRBJ2-6; D remains ambiguous. From germline, CDR1 is GTSNPN and CDR2 SVGIG (reference sequence). This CDR3 contains 14 residues. V was cut by 6 bases and J by 4 bases, with 13 bases left in between. CDR3 region: CACASPPGANVLTF. Here the CDR3 DNA reads TGTGCCTGCGCTTCCCCACCCGGGGCCAACGTCCTGACTTTC.

The chain is built from TRBV19 and TRBJ1-5, with D tentatively TRBD1 (6 bases). The CDR3 is 17 residues long. Germline loops: CDR1 LNHDA, CDR2 SQIVND (reference sequence). Trimming cost V 5 bases and J 7 bases, with 24 bases left between them. The CDR3 loop is CASSRPTGTSDWQPQHF. Here the CDR3 DNA reads TGTGCCAGTAGTCGTCCCACCGGGACATCTGATTGGCAGCCCCAGCATTTT.

The J gene is TRBJ2-5, the V gene TRBV4-1; D gene ambiguous. CDR1 MGHRA and CDR2 YSYEKL come from the germline V gene. V was shortened by 4 bases and J by 7 bases, with 13 bases between the two germline ends. The CDR3 sequence is 13 residues long. CDR3 nucleotide sequence: TGCGCCAGCAGCCCCAGAACCGGAGTGACCCAGTACTTC. Translating it yields CASSPRTGVTQYF.

The chain recombines TRBV5-1 with TRBJ2-3; TRBD2 agrees at 7 bases. Germline V lookup: CDR1 SGHRS, CDR2 YFSETQ. V trimming: 4 bases; J trimming: 1 base; junction bases outside the gene matches: 9. The CDR3 spans 16 residues. CDR3 region: CASSQDLAAGTDTQYF. The CDR3 nucleotides are TGCGCCAGCAGCCAGGATCTAGCGGCAGGCACAGATACGCAGTATTTT.